The 4 T cell receptor beta chains presented below share a single source sample, sequenced in a study of EBV T-cell therapy then PD-1 blockade in nasopharyngeal carcinoma. Noted treatment: AdE1-LMPpoly-expanded autologous EBV-specific T-cell therapy followed by anti-PD-1 nivolumab. Repertoires were generated with immunoSEQ multiplex PCR, while TCRdb's copy carries only in-frame clones and drops some. The table has about 22,000 clones, 82% seen once. These TCRs are of unknown antigen specificity. The material sequenced was CD8+ T cells from blood, taken at day -245 from a patient whose treatment included autologous EBV-specific T cells and nivolumab. These receptors were collected from a man between 40 and 49 years old with nasopharyngeal carcinoma.

V is TRBV6-2 or TRBV6-3 and J is TRBJ1-2, with unresolved D. CDR1 MNHEY and CDR2 SVGEGT come from the germline V gene. V lost 0 bases, J lost 4 bases, and 12 bases lay in between. The CDR3 loop spans 15 amino acids. Written as DNA, the CDR3 is TGTGCCAGCAGTTACTCGAGTACGGGGATCTATGGCTACACCTTC. This sequence encodes CASSYSSTGIYGYTF.

The chain combines TRBV5-1 with TRBJ1-4; no clear D. The ends were cut back, 0 bases at V and 8 bases at J, with 11 bases in the middle. CDR1 SGHRS and CDR2 YFSETQ come from the germline V gene. CDR3 length equals 14 residues. This chain's CDR3 is CASSLDLGEEKLFF. The CDR3 DNA sequence: TGCGCCAGCAGCTTGGACCTTGGGGAGGAAAAACTGTTTTTT.

V gene TRBV6-2 or TRBV6-3 combines with J gene TRBJ2-1; D remains unclear. V was pared by 0 bases and J by 8 bases, with 8 bases between. Germline V gene sequence: CDR1 MNHEY, CDR2 SVGEGT. CDR3 length: 13 amino acids. CDR3 nucleotide sequence: TGTGCCAGCAGTTACTCTATAGTGTATGAGCAGTTCTTC. It specifies CASSYSIVYEQFF.

The chain is built from TRBV21-1 and TRBJ2-7. TRBV21-1 corresponds to a pseudogene. CDR3 length: 14 amino acids. Written as DNA, the CDR3 is TGTGCCAGCAGCAAAGAACGGGGCCTGGAGGAGCAGTACTTC. This encodes CASSKERGLEEQYF.